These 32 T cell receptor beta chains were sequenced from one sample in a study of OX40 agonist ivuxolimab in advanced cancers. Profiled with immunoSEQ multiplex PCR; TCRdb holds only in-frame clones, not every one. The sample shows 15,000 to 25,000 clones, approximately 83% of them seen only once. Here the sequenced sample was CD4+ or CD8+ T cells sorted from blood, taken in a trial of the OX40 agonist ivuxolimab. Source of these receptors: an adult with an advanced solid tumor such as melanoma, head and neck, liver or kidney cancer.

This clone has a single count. The CDR3 DNA sequence: TGTGCCACCACTAGGGGCCTGTTTTCTGGGGCCAACGTCCTGACTTTC. This codes for CATTRGLFSGANVLTF. The chain links TRBV30 to TRBJ2-6; possibly TRBD1 or TRBD2 for D (5 bases each). The germline gives CDR1 GTSNPN, CDR2 SVGIG (reference sequence). The CDR3 length is 16 residues. Trimming took 8 bases from V and 1 from J, leaving 18 bases between them. Variable domain in full (rest from reference TRBV30 and TRBJ2-6): SQTIHQWPATLVQPVGSPLSLECTVEGTSNPNLYWYRQAAGRGLQLLFYSVGIGQISSEVPQNLSASRPQDRQFILSSKKLLLSDSGFYLCATTRGLFSGANVLTFGAGSRLTVL.

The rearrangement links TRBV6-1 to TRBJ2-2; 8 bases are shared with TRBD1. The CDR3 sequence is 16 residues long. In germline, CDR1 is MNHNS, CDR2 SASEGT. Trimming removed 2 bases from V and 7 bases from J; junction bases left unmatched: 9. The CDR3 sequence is CASSERAGGFYGELFF. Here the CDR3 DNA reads TGTGCCAGCAGTGAAAGGGCAGGGGGCTTTTACGGGGAGCTGTTTTTT.

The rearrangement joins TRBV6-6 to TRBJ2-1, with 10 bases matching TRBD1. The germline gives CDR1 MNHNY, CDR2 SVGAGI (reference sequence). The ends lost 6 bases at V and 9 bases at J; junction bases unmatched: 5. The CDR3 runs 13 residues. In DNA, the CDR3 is TGTGCCAGCAGGGGGACAGGGGTTGGTGAGCAGTTCTTC. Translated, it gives CASRGTGVGEQFF.

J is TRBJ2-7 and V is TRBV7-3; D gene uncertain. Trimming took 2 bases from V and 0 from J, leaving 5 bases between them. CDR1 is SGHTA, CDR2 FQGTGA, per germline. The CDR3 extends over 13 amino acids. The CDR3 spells CASSLDPSYEQYF. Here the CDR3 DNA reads TGTGCCAGCAGCTTAGACCCCTCCTACGAGCAGTACTTC. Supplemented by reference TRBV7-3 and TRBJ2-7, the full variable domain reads GAGVSQTPSNKVTEKGKYVELRCDPISGHTALYWYRQSLGQGPEFLIYFQGTGAADDSGLPNDRFFAVRPEGSVSTLKIQRTERGDSAVYLCASSLDPSYEQYFGPGTRLTVT.

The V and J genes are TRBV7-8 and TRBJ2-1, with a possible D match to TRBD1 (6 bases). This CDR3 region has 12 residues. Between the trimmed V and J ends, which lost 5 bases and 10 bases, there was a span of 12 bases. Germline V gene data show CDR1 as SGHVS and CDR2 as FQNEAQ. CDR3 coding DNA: TGTGCCAGCAGCCCGTCCGGGACAGAGCAGTTCTTC. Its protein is CASSPSGTEQFF.

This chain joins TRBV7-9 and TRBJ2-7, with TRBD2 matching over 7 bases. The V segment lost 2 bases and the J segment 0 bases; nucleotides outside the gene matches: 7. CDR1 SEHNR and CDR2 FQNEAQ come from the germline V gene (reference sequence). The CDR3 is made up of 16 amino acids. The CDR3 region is CASSLSSGESSYEQYF. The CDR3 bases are TGTGCCAGCAGCTTATCAAGCGGGGAGAGCTCCTACGAGCAGTACTTC.

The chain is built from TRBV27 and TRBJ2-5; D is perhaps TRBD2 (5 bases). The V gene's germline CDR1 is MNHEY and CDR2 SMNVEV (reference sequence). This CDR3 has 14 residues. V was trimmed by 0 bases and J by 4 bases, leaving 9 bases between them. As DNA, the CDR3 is TGTGCCAGCAGTTTATCGGGAGTGGGAGAGACCCAGTACTTC. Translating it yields CASSLSGVGETQYF.

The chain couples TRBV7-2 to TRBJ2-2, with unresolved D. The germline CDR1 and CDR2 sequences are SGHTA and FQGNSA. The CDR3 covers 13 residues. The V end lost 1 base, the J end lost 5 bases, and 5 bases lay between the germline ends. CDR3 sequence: CASSLELTGELFF. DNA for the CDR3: TGTGCCAGCAGCTTAGAGTTGACCGGGGAGCTGTTTTTT.

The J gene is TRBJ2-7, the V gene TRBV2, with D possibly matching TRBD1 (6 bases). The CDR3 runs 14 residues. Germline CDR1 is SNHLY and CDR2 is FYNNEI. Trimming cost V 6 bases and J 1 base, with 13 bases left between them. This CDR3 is CASRGRGSSYEQYF. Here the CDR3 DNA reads TGTGCCAGCAGGGGAAGGGGGTCTTCCTACGAGCAGTACTTC.

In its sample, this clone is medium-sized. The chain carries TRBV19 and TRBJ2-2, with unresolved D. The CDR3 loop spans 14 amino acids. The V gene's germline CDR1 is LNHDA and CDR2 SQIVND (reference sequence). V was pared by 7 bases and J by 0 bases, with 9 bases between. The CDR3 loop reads CASTGSSNTGELFF. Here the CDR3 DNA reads TGTGCCAGTACGGGCAGTTCGAACACCGGGGAGCTGTTTTTT.

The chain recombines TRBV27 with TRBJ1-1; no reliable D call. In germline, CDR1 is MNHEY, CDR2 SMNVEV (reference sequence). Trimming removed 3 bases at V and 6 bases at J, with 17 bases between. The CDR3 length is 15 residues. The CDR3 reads CASSLVPGRGAEAFF. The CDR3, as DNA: TGTGCCAGCAGTTTGGTCCCGGGCCGAGGAGCTGAAGCTTTCTTT.

The CDR3 nucleotides read TGTGCCAATGACAGGGGCGCAGATACGCAGTATTTT. It is translated as CANDRGADTQYF. The chain joins TRBV7-9 to TRBJ2-3; 8 nucleotides align to TRBD1. V lost 10 bases to trimming and J lost 4 bases; unmatched junction nucleotides: 4. Germline values: CDR1 SEHNR, CDR2 FQNEAQ (reference sequence). The CDR3 is made up of 12 amino acids.

The CDR3 DNA follows: TGTGCAAGTCGCTCGGGAGGGGTGGAGTCCTACAATGAGCAGTTCTTC. The encoded protein is CASRSGGVESYNEQFF. The chain is built from TRBV12-2 and TRBJ2-1; the tabulated D call, TRBD2, remains unverified against the DNA. TRBV12-2 is classified as a pseudogene. The CDR3 is 16 residues long.

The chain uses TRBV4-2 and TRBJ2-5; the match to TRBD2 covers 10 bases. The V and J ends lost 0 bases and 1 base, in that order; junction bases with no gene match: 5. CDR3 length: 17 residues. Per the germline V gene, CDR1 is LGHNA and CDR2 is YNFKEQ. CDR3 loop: CASSQDELAGPQETQYF. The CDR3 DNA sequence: TGTGCCAGCAGCCAAGATGAACTAGCGGGGCCCCAAGAGACCCAGTACTTC.

Here the CDR3 DNA reads TGTGCCAGCAGTCCTTTAGCGGGGCGCCCCTACGAGCAGTACTTC. Protein product: CASSPLAGRPYEQYF. The chain uses TRBV27 and TRBJ2-7, with 8 bases lining up with TRBD2. Looked up from germline, CDR1 is MNHEY and CDR2 is SMNVEV (reference sequence). Trimming took 5 bases from V and 2 from J; bases not matched to a gene: 8. The CDR3 consists of 15 residues.

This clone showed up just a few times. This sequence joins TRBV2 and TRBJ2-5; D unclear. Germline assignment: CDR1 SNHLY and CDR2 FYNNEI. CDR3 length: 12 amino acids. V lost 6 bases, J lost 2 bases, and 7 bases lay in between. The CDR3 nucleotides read TGTGCCAGCAGGGGAATACAAGAGACCCAGTACTTC. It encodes CASRGIQETQYF.

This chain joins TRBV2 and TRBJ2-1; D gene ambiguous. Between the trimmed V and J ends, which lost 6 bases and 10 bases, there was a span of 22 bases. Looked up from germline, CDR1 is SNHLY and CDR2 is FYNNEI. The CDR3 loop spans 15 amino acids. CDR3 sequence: CASSPPTIHSAEQFF. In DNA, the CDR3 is TGTGCCAGCAGCCCACCGACCATCCACAGCGCGGAGCAGTTCTTC. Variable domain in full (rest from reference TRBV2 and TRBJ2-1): EPEVTQTPSHQVTQMGQEVILRCVPISNHLYFYWYRQILGQKVEFLVSFYNNEISEKSEIFDDQFSVERPDGSNFTLKIRSTKLEDSAMYFCASSPPTIHSAEQFFGPGTRLTVL.

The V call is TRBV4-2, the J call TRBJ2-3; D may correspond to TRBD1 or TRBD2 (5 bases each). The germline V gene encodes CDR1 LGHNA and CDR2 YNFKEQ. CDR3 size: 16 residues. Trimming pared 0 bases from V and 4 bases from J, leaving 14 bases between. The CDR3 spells CASSQDLGTASDTQYF. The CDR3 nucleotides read TGTGCCAGCAGCCAAGATCTTGGGACGGCTTCAGATACGCAGTATTTT.

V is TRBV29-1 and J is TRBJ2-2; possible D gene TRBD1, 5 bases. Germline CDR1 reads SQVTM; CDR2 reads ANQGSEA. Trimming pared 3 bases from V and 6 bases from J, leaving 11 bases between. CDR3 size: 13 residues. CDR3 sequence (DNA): TGCAGCGTTGAGGGGCGAGGATCCGGGGAGCTGTTTTTT. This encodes CSVEGRGSGELFF.

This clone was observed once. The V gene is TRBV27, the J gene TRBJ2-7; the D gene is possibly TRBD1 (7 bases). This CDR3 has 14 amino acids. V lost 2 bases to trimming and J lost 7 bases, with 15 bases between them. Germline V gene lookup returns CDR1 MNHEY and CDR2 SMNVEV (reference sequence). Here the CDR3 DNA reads TGTGCCAGCAGTTTAGAGCCAGGGGGGCATGAGCAGTACTTC. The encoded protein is CASSLEPGGHEQYF.

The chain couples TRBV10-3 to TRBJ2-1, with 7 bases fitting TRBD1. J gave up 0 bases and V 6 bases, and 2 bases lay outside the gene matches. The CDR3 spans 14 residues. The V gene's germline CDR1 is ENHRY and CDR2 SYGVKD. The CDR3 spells CAISSGGSYNEQFF. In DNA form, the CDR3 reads TGTGCCATCAGCTCAGGGGGCTCCTACAATGAGCAGTTCTTC.

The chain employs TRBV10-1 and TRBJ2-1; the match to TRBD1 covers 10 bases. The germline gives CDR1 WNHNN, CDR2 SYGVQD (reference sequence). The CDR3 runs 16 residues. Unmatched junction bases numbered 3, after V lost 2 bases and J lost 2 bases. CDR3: CASSERGTGAYNEQFF. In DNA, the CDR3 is TGCGCCAGCAGTGAGCGCGGGACAGGGGCCTACAATGAGCAGTTCTTC.

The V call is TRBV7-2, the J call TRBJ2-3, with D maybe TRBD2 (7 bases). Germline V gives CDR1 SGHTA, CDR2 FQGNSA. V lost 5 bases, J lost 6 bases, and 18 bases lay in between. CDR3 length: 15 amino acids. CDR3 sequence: CASSERWGGMDTQYF. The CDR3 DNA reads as TGTGCCAGCAGCGAAAGGTGGGGGGGCATGGATACGCAGTATTTT.

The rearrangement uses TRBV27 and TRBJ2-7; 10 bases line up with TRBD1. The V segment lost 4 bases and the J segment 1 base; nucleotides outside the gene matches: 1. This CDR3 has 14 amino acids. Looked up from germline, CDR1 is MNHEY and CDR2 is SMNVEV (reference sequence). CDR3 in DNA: TGTGCCAGCAGTTGGGGACAGGGGTCCTACGAGCAGTACTTC. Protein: CASSWGQGSYEQYF.

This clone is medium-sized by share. CDR3 sequence (DNA): TGTGCCAGCAGTTACTCTATGGAGGGAGAGGAGCAGTACTTC. It specifies CASSYSMEGEEQYF. The V call is TRBV6-5, the J call TRBJ2-7; tentative D call: TRBD2 (6 bases). Trimming stripped 0 bases from V and 7 bases from J, with 13 bases between. The CDR3 runs to 14 residues. Germline V gene lookup returns CDR1 MNHEY and CDR2 SVGAGI.

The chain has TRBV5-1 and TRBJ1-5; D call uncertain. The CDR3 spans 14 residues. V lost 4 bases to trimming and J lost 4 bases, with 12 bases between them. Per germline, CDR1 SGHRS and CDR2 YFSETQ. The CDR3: CASSPYPGNQPQHF. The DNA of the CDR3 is TGCGCCAGCAGCCCGTACCCCGGAAATCAGCCCCAGCATTTT.

CDR3 region: CASSKGSGPTTEAFF. DNA of the CDR3: TGCGCCAGCAGTAAAGGTTCCGGGCCCACGACTGAAGCTTTCTTT. J is TRBJ1-1 and V is TRBV5-1; no definite D call. V was clipped by 5 bases and J by 5 bases, with 19 bases between them. This CDR3 is built from 15 residues. CDR1 and CDR2 from the germline V gene are SGHRS and YFSETQ.

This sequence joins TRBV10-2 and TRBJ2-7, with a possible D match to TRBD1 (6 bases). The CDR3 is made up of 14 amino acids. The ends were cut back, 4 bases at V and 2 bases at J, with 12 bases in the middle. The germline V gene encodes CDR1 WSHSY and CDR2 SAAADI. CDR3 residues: CASSARTAPYEQYF. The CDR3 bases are TGCGCCAGCAGTGCAAGGACAGCGCCCTACGAGCAGTACTTC.

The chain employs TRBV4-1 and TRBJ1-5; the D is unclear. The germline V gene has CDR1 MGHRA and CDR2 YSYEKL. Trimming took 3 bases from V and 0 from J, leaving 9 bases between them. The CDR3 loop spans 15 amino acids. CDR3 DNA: TGCGCCAGCAGCCACCGAAGAGGTAGCAATCAGCCCCAGCATTTT. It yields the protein CASSHRRGSNQPQHF.

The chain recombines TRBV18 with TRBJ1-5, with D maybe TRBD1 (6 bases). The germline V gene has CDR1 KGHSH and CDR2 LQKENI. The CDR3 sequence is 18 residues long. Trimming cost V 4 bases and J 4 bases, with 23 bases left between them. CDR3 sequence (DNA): TGTGCCAGCTCACAAGGATGGGGGCCGGACGGTTCAAATCAGCCCCAGCATTTT. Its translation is CASSQGWGPDGSNQPQHF.

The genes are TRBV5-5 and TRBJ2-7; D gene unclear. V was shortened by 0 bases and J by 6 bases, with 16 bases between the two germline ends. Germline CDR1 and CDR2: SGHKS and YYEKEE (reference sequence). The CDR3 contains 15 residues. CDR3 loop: CASSLEPLGISEQYF. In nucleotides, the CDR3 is TGTGCCAGCAGCTTGGAACCCCTAGGGATCTCCGAGCAGTACTTC.

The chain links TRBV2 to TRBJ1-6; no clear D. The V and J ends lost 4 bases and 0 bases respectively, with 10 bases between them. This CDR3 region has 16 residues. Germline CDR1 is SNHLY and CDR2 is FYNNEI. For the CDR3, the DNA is TGTGCCAGCAGTGGAGGACGTAGCTCCTATAATTCACCCCTCCACTTT. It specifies CASSGGRSSYNSPLHF.